Included here is one T cell receptor beta chain sequence, with context. CDR1 and CDR2 (germline): MGHRA, YSYEKL. V was trimmed by 2 bases and J by 5 bases, leaving 21 bases between them. The CDR3 contains 17 residues. PCR involved 60 Vbeta and 13 Jbeta primers. Sequencing used immunoSEQ multiplex PCR; TCRdb keeps in-frame clones, though not all of them. The sample records roughly 110,000 clones, over 70% being singletons. The sample originates from a study of cytomegalovirus exposure and HLA in healthy donors. Each donor was healthy, and each was a bone marrow donor. There were likely unrecorded immune exposures, though donors were nominally healthy when sampled.

Sequencing was done on a sample of PBMCs. This sequence was found in a woman in her forties in good health and CMV-seropositive. The chain recombines TRBV4-1 with TRBJ1-2; no firm D call. CDR3 region: CASSQRTLSNGKYGYTF. The CDR3 DNA reads TGCGCCAGCAGCCAAAGGACCCTGAGTAACGGGAAGTATGGCTACACCTTC.